This passage covers 2 T cell receptor beta chains from one sample sequenced in a study of spatial heterogeneity in lung cancer. Specified time point: sample taken at primary tumor resection. The study sequenced unsorted whole RNA from tumor, nontumor lung or frozen PBMC. MiXCR, applied by TCRdb to the 5' RACE reads, yields one record per CDR3 protein. This table holds approximately 25,000 distinct CDR3 sequences, about 7% found once. This sample comprised PBMCs, obtained at surgery. The receptors shown here come from a male donor with early-stage non-small cell lung cancer.

This clonotype was seen a few times. The chain combines TRBV7-2 with TRBJ2-5; TRBD2 agrees at 10 bases. The CDR3 covers 15 residues. Germline V gene data show CDR1 as SGHTA and CDR2 as FQGNSA. After removal of 4 bases from V and 5 bases from J, the junction contained 7 bases not matched to a gene. Written as DNA, the CDR3 is TGTGCCAGCAGCTCGCGTAGCGGGGGGTTCGAGACCCAGTACTTC. Translating it yields CASSSRSGGFETQYF.

Details on this clonotype: Germline is not matched at one junction end, which may reflect a read error. The chain carries TRBV12-5 and TRBJ1-3; 8 nucleotides align to TRBD1. Germline assignment: CDR1 LGHNT and CDR2 FRNRAP. This CDR3 region has 12 residues. The CDR3 nucleotides read TGTGCTAGTGGCTATACCGGGACAGGCGTGACTTTT. Translation: CASGYTGTGVTF.